These 23 T cell receptor beta chains were sequenced from one sample in a study of shared clonotypes between healthy human individuals. Assay used: immunoSEQ multiplex PCR; TCRdb lists only in-frame clones, some missing. Here the sample spans about 1.5 million clones, about 98% being singletons. Sequencing input: naive CD4+ T cells sorted from blood. This sample's subset: CD45RA+ positively selected. The source is a man aged 25-45 years in good health.

V is TRBV18 and J is TRBJ2-1; 9 bases agree with TRBD1. From germline, CDR1 is KGHSH and CDR2 LQKENI. CDR3 length equals 17 residues. Losses at the gene ends were 4 bases for V and 3 bases for J; bases not matched to a gene: 10. CDR3 DNA: TGTGCCAGCTCACAGAGTTCCCCGGGACAGGGCTACAATGAGCAGTTCTTC. Protein product: CASSQSSPGQGYNEQFF.

The V call is TRBV9, the J call TRBJ2-1; 7 nucleotides agree with TRBD2. The V gene's germline CDR1 is SGDLS and CDR2 YYNGEE. J gave up 15 bases and V 4 bases, and 13 bases lay outside the gene matches. There are 13 residues in the CDR3. CDR3 region: CASSRTSEGSLFF. In DNA, the CDR3 is TGTGCCAGCAGCAGAACTAGCGAGGGTAGTCTGTTCTTC.

V usage is TRBV7-9 and J usage is TRBJ2-1; TRBD2 matches 12 bases. This CDR3 is built from 19 residues. Germline V lookup: CDR1 SEHNR, CDR2 FQNEAQ (reference sequence). The junction had 15 bases not matched to a gene; V was cut back by 8 bases and J by 1 base. The CDR3 nucleotides are TGTGCCAGCGATGCCACCGGGACTAGCGGGTTGATGTCCTACAATGAGCAGTTCTTC. It yields the protein CASDATGTSGLMSYNEQFF. Full variable domain (outside the CDR3, taken from reference TRBV7-9 and TRBJ2-1): DTGVSQNPRHKITKRGQNVTFRCDPISEHNRLYWYRQTLGQGPEFLTYFQNEAQLEKSRLLSDRFSAERPKGSFSTLEIQRTEQGDSAMYLCASDATGTSGLMSYNEQFFGPGTRLTVL.

This chain links TRBV5-1 with TRBJ1-1, with D possibly TRBD1 on 6 matching bases. The V and J ends lost 2 bases and 4 bases respectively, with 15 bases between them. The CDR3 runs 15 residues. Germline V gene lookup returns CDR1 SGHRS and CDR2 YFSETQ. The CDR3 nucleotides read TGCGCCAGCAGCTTTTTGACCGGAGGGGGCACTGAAGCTTTCTTT. Protein sequence: CASSFLTGGGTEAFF.

This sequence joins TRBV29-1 and TRBJ1-3, with D perhaps TRBD1 (5 bases). Germline CDR1 and CDR2: SQVTM and ANQGSEA. V lost 6 bases and J 4 bases, leaving 16 bases between the germline ends. The CDR3 extends over 14 amino acids. CDR3 protein: CSVLPPGTGNTIYF. CDR3 DNA sequence: TGCAGCGTCTTACCCCCCGGGACGGGAAACACCATATATTTT.

V and J are TRBV4-3 and TRBJ2-5; D is uncertain. The V gene's germline CDR1 is LGHNA and CDR2 YSLEER. CDR3 length: 14 residues. Trimming pared 0 bases from V and 4 bases from J, leaving 9 bases between. DNA for the CDR3: TGCGCCAGCAGCCAAGAGTCCATTGGAGAGACCCAGTACTTC. It specifies CASSQESIGETQYF.

The V call is TRBV2, the J call TRBJ1-5; 7 bases are shared with TRBD1. CDR3 length: 12 amino acids. Germline CDR1 and CDR2: SNHLY and FYNNEI. V shed 6 bases and J 12 bases; nucleotides not matched to a gene: 8. Written as DNA, the CDR3 is TGTGCCAGCAGGGGTCAGGGGGAAGGCCAGCATTTT. The encoded protein is CASRGQGEGQHF.

J is TRBJ2-3 and V is TRBV7-2; tentatively, D is TRBD2 (5 bases). The CDR3 is made up of 15 amino acids. V dropped 1 base and J dropped 0 bases, with 8 bases sitting between them. CDR1 and CDR2 (germline): SGHTA, FQGNSA. For the CDR3, the DNA is TGTGCCAGCAGCTTAGACGGGATTAGCACAGATACGCAGTATTTT. It yields the protein CASSLDGISTDTQYF.

CDR3 sequence: CATSVAPVAYEQYF. The CDR3 bases are TGTGCCACCTCGGTGGCCCCGGTGGCCTACGAGCAGTACTTC. V gene TRBV5-5 combines with J gene TRBJ2-7, with unresolved D. Germline V gene lookup returns CDR1 SGHKS and CDR2 YYEKEE (reference sequence). Trimming stripped 9 bases from V and 2 bases from J, with 18 bases between. CDR3 length: 14 residues.

The rearrangement joins TRBV7-6 to TRBJ2-2; 7 positions agree with TRBD1. The germline gives CDR1 SGHVS, CDR2 FNYEAQ. This CDR3 spans 13 amino acids. The V gene end was trimmed by 10 bases and the J gene end by 1 base; junction bases not matched to a gene: 3. The CDR3 DNA reads TGTGCCAACCGGACAGGGAACACCGGGGAGCTGTTTTTT. Protein product: CANRTGNTGELFF.

The V call is TRBV28, the J call TRBJ2-5, with 7 nucleotides matching TRBD1. CDR1 and CDR2 from the germline V gene are MDHEN and SYDVKM. V gave up 3 bases and J gave up 6 bases; unmatched junction bases: 7. The CDR3 is 14 residues long. As DNA, the CDR3 is TGTGCCAGCAGTTTCAGACAGGGTGTCAAGACCCAGTACTTC. It is translated as CASSFRQGVKTQYF.

The chain recombines TRBV7-3 with TRBJ2-1, with D unresolved. V lost 5 bases, J lost 0 bases, and 11 bases lay in between. The CDR3 is 15 residues long. Germline V gives CDR1 SGHTA, CDR2 FQGTGA. DNA for the CDR3: TGTGCCAGCAGCCCACAGCAGCCCTCCTACAATGAGCAGTTCTTC. Encoded protein: CASSPQQPSYNEQFF.

The chain employs TRBV29-1 and TRBJ1-1; D call uncertain. The V end lost 4 bases, the J end lost 0 bases, and 9 bases lay between the germline ends. Germline V gene sequence: CDR1 SQVTM, CDR2 ANQGSEA. The CDR3 totals 13 residues. The CDR3 nucleotides read TGCAGCGTTGGGGCAGCTATGAACACTGAAGCTTTCTTT. It is translated as CSVGAAMNTEAFF.

The V gene is TRBV19, the J gene TRBJ2-7; 8 bases line up with TRBD2. The germline V gene encodes CDR1 LNHDA and CDR2 SQIVND (reference sequence). The CDR3 has 17 amino acids. V gave up 4 bases and J gave up 3 bases; unmatched junction bases: 14. The CDR3 is CASSKLGGGRIVYEQYF. In DNA form, the CDR3 reads TGTGCCAGTAGTAAACTGGGTGGCGGGAGGATTGTCTACGAGCAGTACTTC.

This chain uses TRBV29-1 with TRBJ1-1; D is perhaps TRBD1 (5 bases). With 7 bases removed from V and 1 base from J, the gap between germline ends came to 10 bases. The germline CDR1 and CDR2 sequences are SQVTM and ANQGSEA. This CDR3 spans 12 amino acids. Here the CDR3 DNA reads TGCAGCGGGGGACGGACGAACACTGAAGCTTTCTTT. It encodes CSGGRTNTEAFF.

The chain employs TRBV18 and TRBJ2-1, with D tentatively TRBD1 or TRBD2 (5 bases each). This CDR3 contains 17 residues. The germline V and J ends were trimmed by 2 bases and 7 bases, with 21 bases remaining between them. Germline V gene sequence: CDR1 KGHSH, CDR2 LQKENI. CDR3 protein: CASSPTPGGGPLNEQFF. CDR3 nucleotides: TGTGCCAGCTCACCAACCCCAGGTGGGGGACCGCTTAATGAGCAGTTCTTC. The full variable domain, its missing parts supplied by reference TRBV18 and TRBJ2-1, is NAGVMQNPRHLVRRRGQEARLRCSPMKGHSHVYWYRQLPEEGLKFMVYLQKENIIDESGMPKERFSAEFPKEGPSILRIQQVVRGDSAAYFCASSPTPGGGPLNEQFFGPGTRLTVL.

The chain employs TRBV5-1 and TRBJ2-7; TRBD1 matches at 9 bases. Per the germline V gene, CDR1 is SGHRS and CDR2 is YFSETQ. V shed 0 bases and J 3 bases; nucleotides not matched to a gene: 4. This CDR3 contains 15 residues. This CDR3 reads CASSLDGQGNYEQYF. CDR3 DNA sequence: TGCGCCAGCAGCTTGGATGGACAGGGGAACTACGAGCAGTACTTC.

This chain joins TRBV6-1 and TRBJ1-3, with 9 positions matching TRBD1. Germline V CDR1 and CDR2: MNHNS, SASEGT. With 6 bases clipped from V and 4 bases from J, the junction kept 7 bases outside the gene matches. This CDR3 is built from 15 residues. CDR3 bases: TGTGCCAGCAGAACAGACAGGGGGGACGGAAACACCATATATTTT. It yields the protein CASRTDRGDGNTIYF.

V gene TRBV28 combines with J gene TRBJ1-5; 7 bases are a match to TRBD1. J lost 2 bases, V lost 3 bases, and 4 bases had no gene match. CDR1 and CDR2 (germline): MDHEN, SYDVKM. The CDR3 has 15 amino acids. CDR3 coding DNA: TGTGCCAGCAGTTTCCTTGGACAGGGCAATCAGCCCCAGCATTTT. It yields the protein CASSFLGQGNQPQHF.

V gene TRBV6-4 combines with J gene TRBJ1-2; D gene unclear. This CDR3 region has 13 residues. V lost 0 bases and J 4 bases, leaving 6 bases between the germline ends. Germline V gene lookup returns CDR1 MRHNA and CDR2 SNTAGT. The CDR3 loop is CASSDSAGYGYTF. In DNA form, the CDR3 reads TGTGCCAGCAGTGACTCGGCCGGCTATGGCTACACCTTC.

The chain recombines TRBV7-9 with TRBJ2-2, with 10 nucleotides matching TRBD1. Germline V CDR1 and CDR2: SEHNR, FQNEAQ (reference sequence). This CDR3 comprises 15 residues. V dropped 4 bases and J dropped 4; count of bases not matched to a gene: 3. The CDR3 region has the DNA TGTGCCAGCAGCTCAAGGACAGGGGGCACCGGGGAGCTGTTTTTT. It is translated as CASSSRTGGTGELFF.

As regards this clone: Additional DNA sequences in this sample encode the identical CDR3. This rearrangement joins TRBV9 to TRBJ2-3; D is unclear. Deletions cut 0 bases from V and 0 bases from J, with 8 bases between. CDR1 and CDR2 (germline): SGDLS, YYNGEE. The CDR3 length is 15 residues. The CDR3 DNA is TGTGCCAGCAGCGTAGGGAGATCTAGCACAGATACGCAGTATTTT. As protein: CASSVGRSSTDTQYF.

J is TRBJ2-2 and V is TRBV18; 7 positions match TRBD1. The ends lost 2 bases at V and 4 bases at J; junction bases unmatched: 10. Germline CDR1 KGHSH, CDR2 LQKENI. The CDR3 extends over 17 amino acids. The CDR3 DNA sequence: TGTGCCAGCTCACCAAGATCCTGGACAGGCCCCACCGGGGAGCTGTTTTTT. It yields the protein CASSPRSWTGPTGELFF.